Each of the 21 T cell receptor beta chains below was sequenced from the same sample in a study of T cell responses to AZD1222 COVID-19 vaccine. Clones were read by immunoSEQ multiplex PCR, and TCRdb kept only the in-frame ones, dropping some. This table has around 200,000 clones, roughly 92% appearing once. The sequencing used peripheral blood, collected 28 days after the second AZD1222 dose. The receptor source for this set is an adult who received the AZD1222 COVID-19 vaccine.

In this sample, this clone turned up once. This rearrangement joins TRBV19 to TRBJ2-7, with 9 positions matching TRBD1. The V gene's germline CDR1 is LNHDA and CDR2 SQIVND (reference sequence). CDR3 length: 14 residues. Germline trimming cut 6 bases from V and 4 bases from J; bases unmatched to any gene: 7. The CDR3 region is CASSMGQGRYEQYF. CDR3 DNA: TGTGCCAGTAGCATGGGACAGGGAAGATACGAGCAGTACTTC.

The chain employs TRBV6-5 and TRBJ1-5, with 7 bases matching TRBD1. V was clipped by 7 bases and J by 4 bases; unmatched bases: 7. The CDR3 contains 14 residues. Germline CDR1 is MNHEY and CDR2 is SVGAGI. The CDR3 spells CASNRGQINQPQHF. CDR3 coding DNA: TGTGCCAGCAATCGGGGACAGATAAATCAGCCCCAGCATTTT.

The chain has TRBV7-3 and TRBJ2-3; 8 positions agree with TRBD2. V shed 2 bases and J 10 bases; nucleotides not matched to a gene: 14. CDR3 length: 16 residues. Looked up from germline, CDR1 is SGHTA and CDR2 is FQGTGA. The CDR3 DNA reads as TGTGCCAGCAGCTTAGGTCCCCAGGGACTAGAAAATTCGCAGTATTTT. Its translation: CASSLGPQGLENSQYF. Using reference TRBV7-3 and TRBJ2-3 for the parts outside the CDR3, the full variable domain is GAGVSQTPSNKVTEKGKYVELRCDPISGHTALYWYRQSLGQGPEFLIYFQGTGAADDSGLPNDRFFAVRPEGSVSTLKIQRTERGDSAVYLCASSLGPQGLENSQYFGPGTRLTVL.

This rearrangement joins TRBV28 to TRBJ1-1; D uncertain. The germline CDR1 and CDR2 sequences are MDHEN and SYDVKM. V lost 3 bases and J 1 base, leaving 15 bases between the germline ends. CDR3 size: 16 residues. The DNA of the CDR3 is TGTGCCAGCAGTTTGTTCCGGACCAGAACGAACACTGAAGCTTTCTTT. Residues: CASSLFRTRTNTEAFF.

V and J are TRBV28 and TRBJ1-2, with TRBD1 identical over 9 bases. V shed 5 bases, J shed 6 bases, and the junction held 7 bases outside the gene matches. This CDR3 region has 14 residues. Germline CDR1 reads MDHEN; CDR2 reads SYDVKM. This CDR3 reads CASSPRTGENGYTF. The DNA for the CDR3 is TGTGCCAGCAGTCCGCGGACAGGGGAGAATGGCTACACCTTC.

The chain links TRBV6-2 or TRBV6-3 to TRBJ1-1; 8 nucleotides align to TRBD1. Germline V gene sequence: CDR1 MNHEY, CDR2 SVGEGT. This CDR3 spans 15 amino acids. Germline trimming cut 1 base from V and 5 bases from J; bases unmatched to any gene: 6. CDR3: CASSYWRQGATEAFF. As DNA, the CDR3 is TGTGCCAGCAGTTACTGGAGGCAGGGGGCGACTGAAGCTTTCTTT.

The chain links TRBV19 to TRBJ1-5; D call uncertain. V lost 3 bases and J lost 6, with 18 bases in between. CDR1 and CDR2 (germline): LNHDA, SQIVND (reference sequence). The CDR3 length is 16 residues. CDR3 region: CASSITFWGGGQPQHF. CDR3 DNA: TGTGCCAGTAGTATCACGTTCTGGGGAGGCGGTCAGCCCCAGCATTTT.

This clone was seen a single time. This chain links TRBV6-2 or TRBV6-3 with TRBJ1-1; no clear D gene. The V and J ends lost 1 base and 3 bases respectively, with 21 bases between them. The CDR3 loop spans 18 amino acids. CDR1 MNHEY and CDR2 SVGEGT come from the germline V gene. The CDR3 sequence: CASSYYPRRVRMYTEAFF. In DNA, the CDR3 is TGTGCCAGCAGTTACTATCCCAGGAGAGTTAGAATGTACACTGAAGCTTTCTTT.

V and J are TRBV5-5 and TRBJ1-5; TRBD1 matches at 8 bases. V lost 4 bases to trimming and J lost 6 bases; unmatched junction nucleotides: 12. Germline V lookup: CDR1 SGHKS, CDR2 YYEKEE (reference sequence). The CDR3 totals 16 residues. The CDR3 here is CASSPTGQGRPQPQHF. The CDR3 DNA is TGTGCCAGCAGCCCCACAGGACAGGGTCGACCTCAGCCCCAGCATTTT.

The V and J genes are TRBV5-1 and TRBJ1-1; D ambiguous. Germline values: CDR1 SGHRS, CDR2 YFSETQ. V gave up 2 bases and J gave up 0 bases, with 8 bases separating them. The CDR3 totals 14 residues. The CDR3: CASSFSGVNTEAFF. The CDR3 nucleotides read TGCGCCAGCAGCTTTTCCGGGGTGAACACTGAAGCTTTCTTT.

The rearrangement links TRBV28 to TRBJ2-5; D gene uncertain. Trimming removed 3 bases from V and 3 bases from J, with 14 bases in between. The CDR3 is 15 amino acids. Germline loops: CDR1 MDHEN, CDR2 SYDVKM. Written as DNA, the CDR3 is TGTGCCAGCAGTTTGAGTCGTAGGGCAAAAGAGACCCAGTACTTC. Encoded protein: CASSLSRRAKETQYF.

The genes are TRBV11-2 and TRBJ2-7; 7 bases are shared with TRBD1. The CDR3 sequence is 14 residues long. Germline trimming cut 4 bases from V and 5 bases from J; bases unmatched to any gene: 8. Germline lookup yields CDR1 SGHAT and CDR2 FQNNGV. CDR3 in DNA: TGTGCCAGCAGCTATGGTGACAGGGCCCACGAGCAGTACTTC. It is translated as CASSYGDRAHEQYF.

V gene TRBV30 combines with J gene TRBJ2-1; D not resolved. V lost 3 bases and J lost 6, with 21 bases in between. Germline V gene sequence: CDR1 GTSNPN, CDR2 SVGIG (reference sequence). This CDR3 has 16 residues. The CDR3 is CAWSPPPGHDTNEQFF. The CDR3 DNA reads as TGTGCCTGGAGCCCCCCTCCCGGCCACGACACCAATGAGCAGTTCTTC.

The chain carries TRBV7-8 and TRBJ1-2; D unresolved. There are 16 residues in the CDR3. Trimming took 1 base from V and 4 from J, leaving 16 bases between them. The germline V gene encodes CDR1 SGHVS and CDR2 FQNEAQ. The CDR3 coding sequence is TGTGCCAGCAGCTTAGTGGTCACAAGTCAGGCCTATGGCTACACCTTC. Translated: CASSLVVTSQAYGYTF. The variable domain in full, with the rest retrieved from reference TRBV7-8 and TRBJ1-2, is GAGVSQSPRYKVAKRGQDVALRCDPISGHVSLFWYQQALGQGPEFLTYFQNEAQLDKSGLPSDRFFAERPEGSVSTLKIQRTQQEDSAVYLCASSLVVTSQAYGYTFGSGTRLTVV.

The rearrangement joins TRBV7-9 to TRBJ1-3; D is uncertain. V was trimmed by 5 bases and J by 4 bases, leaving 15 bases between them. Per germline, CDR1 SEHNR and CDR2 FQNEAQ (reference sequence). The CDR3 runs 15 residues. The CDR3 DNA reads as TGTGCCAGCAGCCCCCGAAATCCCTCAGGAAACACCATATATTTT. The encoded protein is CASSPRNPSGNTIYF.

The chain combines TRBV4-1 with TRBJ2-3; D is undetermined. CDR1 is MGHRA, CDR2 YSYEKL, per germline. V was trimmed by 0 bases and J by 2 bases, leaving 9 bases between them. The CDR3 runs 15 residues. CDR3 loop: CASSQDTGNTDTQYF. DNA for the CDR3: TGCGCCAGCAGCCAAGATACCGGAAACACAGATACGCAGTATTTT.

The count of this clone is one. The chain couples TRBV30 to TRBJ2-2; 9 positions match TRBD1. CDR3 length: 15 amino acids. V shed 3 bases and J 2 bases; nucleotides not matched to a gene: 4. Germline lookup yields CDR1 GTSNPN and CDR2 SVGIG (reference sequence). The DNA for the CDR3 is TGTGCCTGGAGGGGACAGGGACGTAACACCGGGGAGCTGTTTTTT. Translating it yields CAWRGQGRNTGELFF.

The chain links TRBV19 to TRBJ1-1; D unclear. The CDR3 has 14 amino acids. Germline lookup yields CDR1 LNHDA and CDR2 SQIVND (reference sequence). Trimming shortened V by 7 bases and J by 1 base, and 13 bases separated the two germline ends. The CDR3 reads CASIRTPGNTEAFF. Written as DNA, the CDR3 is TGTGCCAGTATCCGGACCCCAGGGAACACTGAAGCTTTCTTT.

The chain has TRBV28 and TRBJ1-1, with unresolved D. The CDR3 has 15 amino acids. The V gene's germline CDR1 is MDHEN and CDR2 SYDVKM. V lost 1 base, J lost 0 bases, and 9 bases lay in between. The CDR3 bases are TGTGCCAGCAGTTTATTTGTGACCATGAACACTGAAGCTTTCTTT. It specifies CASSLFVTMNTEAFF.

The V call is TRBV21-1, the J call TRBJ2-1; the D call TRBD1 from the table was never checked on the DNA. TRBV21-1 is marked as a pseudogene. CDR3 size: 15 residues. In DNA, the CDR3 is TGTGCCAGCAGCAACCGGGACAGGGACTTCAATGAGCAGTTCTTC. This sequence encodes CASSNRDRDFNEQFF.

The CDR3 DNA follows: TGTGCCAGCTCCCCGATGGCCGTGGCCGGGGAGCTGTTTTTT. It specifies CASSPMAVAGELFF. The chain employs TRBV18 and TRBJ2-2; D gene uncertain. Germline V gives CDR1 KGHSH, CDR2 LQKENI. Trimming removed 6 bases from V and 6 bases from J, with 14 bases in between. The CDR3 spans 14 residues.